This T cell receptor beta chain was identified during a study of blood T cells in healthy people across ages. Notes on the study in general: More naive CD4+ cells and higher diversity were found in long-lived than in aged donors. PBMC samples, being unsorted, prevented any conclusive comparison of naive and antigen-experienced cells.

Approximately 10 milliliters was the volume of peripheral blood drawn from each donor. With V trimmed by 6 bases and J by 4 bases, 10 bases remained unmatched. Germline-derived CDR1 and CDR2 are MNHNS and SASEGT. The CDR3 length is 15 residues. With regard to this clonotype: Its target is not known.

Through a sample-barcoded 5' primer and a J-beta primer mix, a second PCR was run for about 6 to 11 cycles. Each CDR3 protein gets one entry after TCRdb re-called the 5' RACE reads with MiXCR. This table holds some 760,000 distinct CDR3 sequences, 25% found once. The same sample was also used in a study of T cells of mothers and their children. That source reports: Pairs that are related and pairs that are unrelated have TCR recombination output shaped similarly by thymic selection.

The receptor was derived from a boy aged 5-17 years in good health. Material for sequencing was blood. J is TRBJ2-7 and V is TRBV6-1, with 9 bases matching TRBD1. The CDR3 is CASSKSRDRAYEQYF. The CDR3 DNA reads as TGTGCCAGCAGCAAATCCCGGGACAGGGCTTACGAGCAGTACTTC.